This T cell receptor (beta chain) derives from a study of T cell responses to AZD1222 COVID-19 vaccine. Study-level background: Pooling was applied to second doses at about 4 or about 12 weeks.

Per the germline V gene, CDR1 is MGHDK and CDR2 is SYGVNS. The CDR3 is 16 residues long. V was shortened by 1 base and J by 5 bases, with 17 bases between the two germline ends. In regard to this clone: Its specificity is unknown.

Sequenced by immunoSEQ multiplex PCR; TCRdb stores in-frame clones only, minus some. The sample yields 150,000 to 200,000 clones, more than 90% seen once. Whole-study findings and limits: With dominance at 160-218 and 743-854, vaccine-associated CD4 TCRs spanned spike. Only a handful of AZD1222 recipients, about six in all, had baseline seropositivity.

This material consisted of peripheral blood, taken on day 0 of AZD1222 vaccination. The chain has TRBV25-1 and TRBJ1-2, with D perhaps TRBD1 (5 bases). This clonotype originated in an adult in good health. The CDR3 bases are TGTGCCAGCAGTGAATGGGGAGGCAGGGACTCATATGGCTACACCTTC. Encoded protein: CASSEWGGRDSYGYTF.